This T cell receptor (beta chain) was sequenced during a study of shared clonotypes between healthy human individuals (dated by TCRdb to about 2020). Describing the broader study: The cohort included three men and a couple of women between 18 and 49 years of age. For each donor, three plates each were used for CD4 naive and CD4 memory, two plates were used for CD8 naive, and one plate was used for CD8 memory. The study deeply sequenced blood TCR repertoires of 5 or 6 healthy adults to estimate repertoire size and the extent of clonotype sharing between individuals. Libraries were prepared and TCR repertoires were sequenced by different laboratories using diverse techniques, in order to increase sequencing depth and limit assay-specific biases. Leukapheresis yielded between about 0.94 and 10 billion PBMCs per donor. Broader findings and caveats from the paper: Clonotypes shared by all four sorted-subset donors showed higher generation probabilities than non-shared clonotypes. About 5% of naive CD4, roughly 3.5% of naive CD8, about 2.1% of memory CD4, and about 0.4% of memory CD8 clonotypes were shared across a few donors. The small number of donors limited the genetic and exposure-history diversity represented. Only blood was sampled, and tissue TCR repertoires likely differ from those in blood. Even with the large sequencing depth, rarefaction of the sorted-subset datasets indicated that sequencing was incomplete. Pairwise subsampling indicated that sequencing depth was expected to affect the degree of clonotype sharing among donors. Estimated clonotype richness was generally larger for naive than for memory subsets.

Using the deep immunoSEQ assay, multiplex PCR amplified TCR CDR3 regions from genomic DNA. For each cell subset, the extracted genomic DNA was distributed evenly across all wells of several immunoSEQ 96-well plates, and each plate served as one replicate. For sorted subsets, approximately 0.2 ug of genomic DNA, equivalent to some 30,000 T cell genomes, went into each replicate PCR. Purified libraries were measured with a Qubit 3.0 fluorometer, size-checked on a Bioanalyzer 2100, and measured again with the KAPA Library Quantification kit. Every immunoSEQ 96-well plate was sequenced on a separate single-read 150-cycle Illumina NextSeq 550 flow cell. Regarding the original processing steps: Because the immunoSEQ output included only junctional sequences and no quality scores, the filtering could not be the same as the filtering used for full-length reads. Sequences were annotated with PyIR, a Python wrapper for IgBLAST v1.9, using IMGT germline references to assign V/J genes and CDR3. Reads were filtered out if the reads had weak V/J assignments (E-value above 1e-6), no CDR3, stop codons, out-of-frame junctions, or ambiguous translated residues. V3J clonotypes were defined by identical inferred V gene, J gene, and CDR3 amino acid sequence. Percentage overlap between repertoires was computed as shared unique clonotypes divided by the size of the smaller repertoire. Richness of each repertoire was evaluated using RTK rarefaction, the Chao1 estimator, and Recon v2.1 estimates of unobserved clonotypes. For all TCRbeta clonotypes obtained by the gDNA method from several donors, generation probabilities were computed with OLGA. TCRdb holds this immuneACCESS table with in-frame rearrangements only. Some clones are missing; in checked studies, unresolved V genes explain under half, and the rest has no known cause. From that table come the V and J calls and clone size; the DNA was used to work out D and trimming. The sample table holds about 2,200,000 clones, of which roughly 91% were seen once. The top ten constitute around 1.7% of the sample.

CD8 naive samples were obtained by positive selection for CCR7 among CD45RO-negative cells, yielding a CD45RA+CCR7+ population from which TemRA cells were excluded. Healthy HIV-negative adults with no recently reported acute infections or vaccinations were included as donors. All donors were Caucasian adults living in Nashville, Tennessee, USA. Blood was obtained by leukapheresis, after which PBMCs were separated by Ficoll-Histopaque density gradient centrifugation and cryopreserved in liquid nitrogen vapor phase. Purity and quantity of every magnetically sorted T cell population were checked by analytical flow cytometry. Each sorted fraction had its genomic DNA isolated and then quantified by UV absorbance on a Nanodrop 2000c. Concerning this clone itself: It has no known antigen specificity. No base qualities exist here, and no much larger clone lies one base off it. At the DNA level, this CDR3 is encoded by other sequences in the same sample as well.

CDR1 MNHEY and CDR2 SMNVEV were looked up in the germline V gene (reference sequence). The CDR3 numbers 13 residues from cysteine through phenylalanine. Kept here is only the CDR3 DNA, which spans 39 bases and is read in frame from base 1. Deletion took 2 bases off V and 3 bases off J, with a span of 2 bases between the germline ends. Source material: naive CD8+ T cells from PBMCs. The label giving this sample's cell subset or site can be read as: CD45RA+CCR7+. This TCR was recovered from a man younger than 30 in good health. Some clones in this sample may be carry-over from other donors' samples. The chain is made from TRBV27 and TRBJ2-6, with the D segment identity uncertain. The base sequence is TGTGCCAGCAGTTTAGGTGGGGCCAACGTCCTGACTTTC. Its protein reads: CASSLGGANVLTF.